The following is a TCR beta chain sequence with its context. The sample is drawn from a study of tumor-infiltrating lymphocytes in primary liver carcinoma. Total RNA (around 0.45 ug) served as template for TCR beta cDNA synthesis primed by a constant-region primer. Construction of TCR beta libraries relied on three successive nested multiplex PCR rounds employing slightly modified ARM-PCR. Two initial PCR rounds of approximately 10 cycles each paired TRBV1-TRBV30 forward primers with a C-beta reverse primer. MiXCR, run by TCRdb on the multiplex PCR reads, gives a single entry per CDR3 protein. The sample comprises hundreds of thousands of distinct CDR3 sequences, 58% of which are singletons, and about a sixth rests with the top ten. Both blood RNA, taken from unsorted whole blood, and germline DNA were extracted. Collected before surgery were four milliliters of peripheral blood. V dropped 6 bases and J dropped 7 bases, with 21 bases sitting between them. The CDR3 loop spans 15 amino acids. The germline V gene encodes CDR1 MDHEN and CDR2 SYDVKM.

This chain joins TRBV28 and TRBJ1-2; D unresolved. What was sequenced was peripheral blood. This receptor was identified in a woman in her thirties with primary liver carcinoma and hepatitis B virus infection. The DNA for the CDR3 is TGTGCCAGCAGCTCATCCTGGGCGGGTGGAGTTGGCTACACCTTC. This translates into CASSSSWAGGVGYTF.